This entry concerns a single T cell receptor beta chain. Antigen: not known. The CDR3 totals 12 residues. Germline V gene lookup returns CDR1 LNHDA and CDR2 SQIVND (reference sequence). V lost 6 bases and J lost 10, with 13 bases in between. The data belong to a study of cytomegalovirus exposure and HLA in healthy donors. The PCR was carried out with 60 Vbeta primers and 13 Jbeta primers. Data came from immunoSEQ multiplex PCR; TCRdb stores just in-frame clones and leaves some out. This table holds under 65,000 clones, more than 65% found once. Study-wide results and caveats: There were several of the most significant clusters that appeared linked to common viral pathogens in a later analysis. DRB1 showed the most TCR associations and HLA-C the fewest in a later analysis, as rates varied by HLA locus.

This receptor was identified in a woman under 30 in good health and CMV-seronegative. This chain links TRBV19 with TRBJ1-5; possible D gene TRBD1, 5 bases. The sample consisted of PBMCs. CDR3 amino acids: CASRRAGKPQHF. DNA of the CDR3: TGTGCCAGTAGAAGAGCAGGGAAACCCCAGCATTTT.